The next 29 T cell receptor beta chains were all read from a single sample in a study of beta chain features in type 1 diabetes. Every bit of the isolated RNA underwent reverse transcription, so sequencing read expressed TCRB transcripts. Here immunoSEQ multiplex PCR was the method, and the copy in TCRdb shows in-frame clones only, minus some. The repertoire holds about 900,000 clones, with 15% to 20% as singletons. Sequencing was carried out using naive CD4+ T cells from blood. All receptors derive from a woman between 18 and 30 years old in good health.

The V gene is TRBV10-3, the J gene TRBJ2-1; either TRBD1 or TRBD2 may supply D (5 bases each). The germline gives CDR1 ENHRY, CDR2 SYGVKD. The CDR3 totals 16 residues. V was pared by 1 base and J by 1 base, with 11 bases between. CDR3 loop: CAISEFGGESYNEQFF. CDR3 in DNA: TGTGCCATCAGTGAGTTTGGGGGAGAATCCTACAATGAGCAGTTCTTC.

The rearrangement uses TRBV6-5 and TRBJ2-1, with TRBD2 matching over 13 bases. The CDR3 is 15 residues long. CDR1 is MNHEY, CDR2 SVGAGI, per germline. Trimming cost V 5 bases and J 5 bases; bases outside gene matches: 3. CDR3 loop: CASSRLAGGNNEQFF. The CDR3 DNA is TGTGCCAGCAGTCGACTAGCGGGAGGAAACAATGAGCAGTTCTTC.

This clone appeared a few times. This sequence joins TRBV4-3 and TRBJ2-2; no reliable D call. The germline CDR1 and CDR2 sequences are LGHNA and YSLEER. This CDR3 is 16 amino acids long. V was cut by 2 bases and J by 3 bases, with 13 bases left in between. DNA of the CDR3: TGCGCCAGCAGCCAAAACCCGGCCCACGACACCGGGGAGCTGTTTTTT. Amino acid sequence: CASSQNPAHDTGELFF.

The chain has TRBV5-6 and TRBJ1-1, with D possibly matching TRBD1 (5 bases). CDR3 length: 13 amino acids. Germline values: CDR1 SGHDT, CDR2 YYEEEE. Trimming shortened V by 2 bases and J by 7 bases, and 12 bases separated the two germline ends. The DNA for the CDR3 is TGTGCCAGCAGCTTCGGAACAGGACTTGAAGCTTTCTTT. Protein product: CASSFGTGLEAFF.

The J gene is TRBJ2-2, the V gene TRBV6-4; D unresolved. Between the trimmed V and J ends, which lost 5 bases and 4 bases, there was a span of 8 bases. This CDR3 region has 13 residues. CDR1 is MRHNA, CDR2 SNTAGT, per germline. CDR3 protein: CASSPERTGELFF. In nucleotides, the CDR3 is TGTGCCAGCAGTCCTGAGCGCACCGGGGAGCTGTTTTTT.

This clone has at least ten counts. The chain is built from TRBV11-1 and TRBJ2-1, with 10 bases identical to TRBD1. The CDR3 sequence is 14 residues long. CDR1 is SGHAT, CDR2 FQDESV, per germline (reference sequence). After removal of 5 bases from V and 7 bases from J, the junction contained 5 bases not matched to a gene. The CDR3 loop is CASSSRDRGNEQFF. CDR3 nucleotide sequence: TGTGCCAGCAGCAGCCGGGACAGGGGTAATGAGCAGTTCTTC.

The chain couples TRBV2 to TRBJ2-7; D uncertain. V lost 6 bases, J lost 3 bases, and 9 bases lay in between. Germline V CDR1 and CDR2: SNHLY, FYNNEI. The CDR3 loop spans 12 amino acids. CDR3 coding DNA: TGTGCCAGCAGCAGGAAATTCTACGAGCAGTACTTC. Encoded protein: CASSRKFYEQYF.

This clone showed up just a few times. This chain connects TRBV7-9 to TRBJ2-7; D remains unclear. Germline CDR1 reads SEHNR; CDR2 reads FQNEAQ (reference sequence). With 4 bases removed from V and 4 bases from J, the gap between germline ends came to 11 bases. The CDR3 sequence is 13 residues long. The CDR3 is CASSSQPNYEQYF. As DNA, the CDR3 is TGTGCCAGCAGCTCCCAGCCTAATTACGAGCAGTACTTC.

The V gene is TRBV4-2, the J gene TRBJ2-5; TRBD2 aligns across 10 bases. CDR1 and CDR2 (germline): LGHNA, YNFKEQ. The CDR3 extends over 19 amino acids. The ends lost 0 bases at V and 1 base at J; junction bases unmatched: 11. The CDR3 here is CASSQELASGRRPQETQYF. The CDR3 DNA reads TGTGCCAGCAGCCAAGAACTGGCTAGCGGGAGACGTCCCCAAGAGACCCAGTACTTC.

Here the CDR3 reads CASSLRGIYARSTDTQYF. The CDR3 DNA follows: TGTGCCAGCAGCCTCCGGGGCATTTATGCCCGATCCACAGATACGCAGTATTTT. The chain carries TRBV7-9 and TRBJ2-3; D possibly uses TRBD1 or TRBD2 (5 bases each). Trimming removed 5 bases at V and 2 bases at J, with 23 bases between. Per germline, CDR1 SEHNR and CDR2 FQNEAQ (reference sequence). This CDR3 contains 18 residues.

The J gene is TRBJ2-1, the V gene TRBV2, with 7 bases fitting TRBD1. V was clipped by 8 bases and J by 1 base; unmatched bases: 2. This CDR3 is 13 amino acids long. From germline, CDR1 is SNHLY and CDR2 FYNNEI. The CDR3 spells CASGTESYNEQFF. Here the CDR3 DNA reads TGTGCCAGCGGGACAGAATCCTACAATGAGCAGTTCTTC.

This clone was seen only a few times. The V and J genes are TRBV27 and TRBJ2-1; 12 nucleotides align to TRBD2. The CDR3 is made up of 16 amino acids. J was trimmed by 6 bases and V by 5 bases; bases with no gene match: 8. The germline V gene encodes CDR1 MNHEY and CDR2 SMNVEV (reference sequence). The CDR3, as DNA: TGTGCCAGCAGTCCGCCGACTAGCGGGAGCTTCAATGAGCAGTTCTTC. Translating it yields CASSPPTSGSFNEQFF.

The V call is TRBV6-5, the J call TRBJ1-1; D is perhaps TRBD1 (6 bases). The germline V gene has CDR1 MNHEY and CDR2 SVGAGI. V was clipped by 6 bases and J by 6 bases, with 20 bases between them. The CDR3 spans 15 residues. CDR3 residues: CASREPRGSRSEAFF. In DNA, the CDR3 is TGTGCCAGCAGAGAACCCAGGGGCTCCCGGTCTGAAGCTTTCTTT.

CDR3 sequence (DNA): TGTGCCAGCTCACCAAGGACTAGCGGGATCCTCAGTAGTGATGAGCAGTTCTTC. Amino acid sequence: CASSPRTSGILSSDEQFF. The gene calls are TRBV18 and TRBJ2-1; 12 nucleotides align to TRBD2. CDR3 length: 18 residues. J lost 8 bases, V lost 2 bases, and 13 bases had no gene match. Germline loops: CDR1 KGHSH, CDR2 LQKENI.

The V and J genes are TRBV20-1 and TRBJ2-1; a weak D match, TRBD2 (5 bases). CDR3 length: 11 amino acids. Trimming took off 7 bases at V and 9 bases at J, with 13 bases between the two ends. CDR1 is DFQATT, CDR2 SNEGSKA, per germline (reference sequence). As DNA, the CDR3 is TGCAGTGGAGAAACTAGTTTTGAGCAGTTCTTC. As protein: CSGETSFEQFF.

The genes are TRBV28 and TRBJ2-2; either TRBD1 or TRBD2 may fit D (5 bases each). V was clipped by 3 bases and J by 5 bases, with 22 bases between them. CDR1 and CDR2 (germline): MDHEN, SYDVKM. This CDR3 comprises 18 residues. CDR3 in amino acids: CASSLGVYGPNPTGELFF. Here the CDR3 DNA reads TGTGCCAGCAGTTTGGGGGTGTACGGACCCAATCCAACCGGGGAGCTGTTTTTT.

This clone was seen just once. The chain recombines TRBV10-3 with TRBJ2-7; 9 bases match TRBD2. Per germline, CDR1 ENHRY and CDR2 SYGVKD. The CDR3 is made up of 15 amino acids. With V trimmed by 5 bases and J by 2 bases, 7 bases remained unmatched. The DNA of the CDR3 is TGTGCCATCAGTACCGGGACTAGCAGAACCTACGAGCAGTACTTC. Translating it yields CAISTGTSRTYEQYF.

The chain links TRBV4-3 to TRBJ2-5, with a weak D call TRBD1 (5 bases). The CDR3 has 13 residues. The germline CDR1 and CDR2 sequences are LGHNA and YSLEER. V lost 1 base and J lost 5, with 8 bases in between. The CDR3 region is CASSQGRVETQYF. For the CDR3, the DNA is TGCGCCAGCAGCCAAGGCAGGGTGGAGACCCAGTACTTC.

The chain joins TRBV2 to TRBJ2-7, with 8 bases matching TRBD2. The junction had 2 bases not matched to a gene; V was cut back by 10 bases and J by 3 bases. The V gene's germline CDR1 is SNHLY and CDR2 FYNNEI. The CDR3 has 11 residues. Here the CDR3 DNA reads TGTGCCACTAGCGGGTTCTACGAGCAGTACTTC. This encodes CATSGFYEQYF.

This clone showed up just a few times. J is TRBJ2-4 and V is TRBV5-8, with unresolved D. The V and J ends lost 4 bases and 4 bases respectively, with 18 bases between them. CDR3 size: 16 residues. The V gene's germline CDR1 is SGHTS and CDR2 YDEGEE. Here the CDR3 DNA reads TGTGCCAGCAGCCCAAGACCAAAGTCGGAAAAAAACATTCAGTACTTC. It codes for CASSPRPKSEKNIQYF.

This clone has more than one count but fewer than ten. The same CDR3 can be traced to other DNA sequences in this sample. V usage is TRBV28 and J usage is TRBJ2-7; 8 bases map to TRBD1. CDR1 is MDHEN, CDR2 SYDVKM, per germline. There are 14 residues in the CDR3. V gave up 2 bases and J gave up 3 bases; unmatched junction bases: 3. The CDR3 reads CASSLGQGRYEQYF. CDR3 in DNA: TGTGCCAGCAGTTTAGGACAGGGTCGCTACGAGCAGTACTTC.

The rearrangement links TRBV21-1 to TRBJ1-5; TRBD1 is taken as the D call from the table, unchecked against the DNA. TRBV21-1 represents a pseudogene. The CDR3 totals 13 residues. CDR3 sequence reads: CASIDRGLQPQHF. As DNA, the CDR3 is TGTGCCAGCATTGACAGGGGGCTACAGCCCCAGCATTTT.

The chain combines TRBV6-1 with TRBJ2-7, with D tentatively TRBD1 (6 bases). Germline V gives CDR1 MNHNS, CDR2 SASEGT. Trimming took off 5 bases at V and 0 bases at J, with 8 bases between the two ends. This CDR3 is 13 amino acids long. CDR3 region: CASSRDNSYEQYF. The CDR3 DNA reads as TGTGCCAGCAGTCGGGACAACTCCTACGAGCAGTACTTC.

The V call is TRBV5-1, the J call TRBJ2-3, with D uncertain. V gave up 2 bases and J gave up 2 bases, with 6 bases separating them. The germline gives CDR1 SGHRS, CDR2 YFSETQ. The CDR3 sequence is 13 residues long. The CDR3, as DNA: TGCGCCAGCAGCTTTACGGTCACAGATACGCAGTATTTT. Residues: CASSFTVTDTQYF.

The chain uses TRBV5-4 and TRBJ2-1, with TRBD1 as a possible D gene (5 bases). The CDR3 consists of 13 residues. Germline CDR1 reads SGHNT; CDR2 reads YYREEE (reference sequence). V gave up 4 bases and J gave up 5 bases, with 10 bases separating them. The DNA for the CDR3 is TGTGCCAGCAGCCCGACAGAGAACAATGAGCAGTTCTTC. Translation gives CASSPTENNEQFF.

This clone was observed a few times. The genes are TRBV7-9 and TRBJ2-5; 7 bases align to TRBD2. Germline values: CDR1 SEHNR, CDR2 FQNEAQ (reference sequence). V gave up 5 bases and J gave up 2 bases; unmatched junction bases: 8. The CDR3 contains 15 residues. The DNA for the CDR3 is TGTGCCAGCAGCAGGAGCGGGGATAGACAAGAGACCCAGTACTTC. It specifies CASSRSGDRQETQYF.

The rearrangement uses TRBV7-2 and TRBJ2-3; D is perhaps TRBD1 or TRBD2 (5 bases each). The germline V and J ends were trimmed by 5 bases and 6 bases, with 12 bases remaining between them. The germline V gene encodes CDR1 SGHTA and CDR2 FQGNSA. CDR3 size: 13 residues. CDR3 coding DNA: TGTGCCAGCAGCCAAAGGGGAGTCGATACGCAGTATTTT. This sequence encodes CASSQRGVDTQYF. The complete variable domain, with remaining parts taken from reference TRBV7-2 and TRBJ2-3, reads GAGVSQSPSNKVTEKGKDVELRCDPISGHTALYWYRQSLGQGLEFLIYFQGNSAPDKSGLPSDRFSAERTGGSVSTLTIQRTQQEDSAVYLCASSQRGVDTQYFGPGTRLTVL.

This chain's CDR3 is CAINRRQGSSYNEQFF. The CDR3 DNA sequence: TGTGCCATCAACCGTAGACAGGGGAGCTCCTACAATGAGCAGTTCTTC. V usage is TRBV10-3 and J usage is TRBJ2-1, with 8 bases matching TRBD1. Germline values: CDR1 ENHRY, CDR2 SYGVKD. The CDR3 has 16 amino acids. J gave up 0 bases and V 7 bases, and 8 bases lay outside the gene matches.

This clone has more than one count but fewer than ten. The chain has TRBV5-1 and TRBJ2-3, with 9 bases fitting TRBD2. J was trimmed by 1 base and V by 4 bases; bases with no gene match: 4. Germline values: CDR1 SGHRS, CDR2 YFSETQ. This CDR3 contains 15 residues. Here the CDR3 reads CASSRIAGGTDTQYF. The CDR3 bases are TGCGCCAGCAGCAGAATAGCGGGAGGCACAGATACGCAGTATTTT.